What follows describes a single T cell receptor (beta chain). The antigen is undetermined. The data derive from a study of T cell responses to AZD1222 COVID-19 vaccine. Notes on the study in general: At study baseline, merely several AZD1222 recipients were seropositive. In all cases, repertoires were sampled only after the peak T cell response. Clonal diversity was possibly underestimated, and the donors were mostly white British, with more females.

The CDR3 extends over 13 amino acids. Trimming took 0 bases from V and 5 from J, leaving 8 bases between them. From germline, CDR1 is GTSNPN and CDR2 SVGIG (reference sequence). TCRdb's copy holds only in-frame clones and misses some; the assay was immunoSEQ multiplex PCR. The sample records about 130,000 clones, roughly 91% being singletons. This material consisted of peripheral blood, taken on day 0 of AZD1222 vaccination. The source is an adult in good health. The rearrangement links TRBV30 to TRBJ1-5; D not certain. For the CDR3, the DNA is TGTGCCTGGAGTGTAACGGACTATCAGCCCCAGCATTTT. Residues: CAWSVTDYQPQHF. The whole variable domain, filled in from reference TRBV30 and TRBJ1-5, reads SQTIHQWPATLVQPVGSPLSLECTVEGTSNPNLYWYRQAAGRGLQLLFYSVGIGQISSEVPQNLSASRPQDRQFILSSKKLLLSDSGFYLCAWSVTDYQPQHFGDGTRLSIL.